The 7 T cell receptor beta chains reported below all come from one sample, sequenced in a study of T cell responses to AZD1222 COVID-19 vaccine. Clones were read by immunoSEQ multiplex PCR, and TCRdb kept only the in-frame ones, dropping some. The profile shows 100,000 to 150,000 clones, approximately 85% of them singletons. Sequenced here: peripheral blood, sampled on day 0 of AZD1222 vaccination. Receptors were obtained from an adult in good health.

The genes are TRBV21-1 and TRBJ2-1. TRBV21-1 is deemed a pseudogene. This CDR3 has 18 amino acids. In nucleotides, the CDR3 is TGTGCCTGTCTACCGGGACGAGTCGTTTGGAGCTCCTACAATGAGCAGTTCTTC. It yields the protein CACLPGRVVWSSYNEQFF.

The V gene is TRBV6-5, the J gene TRBJ1-2; TRBD1 matches 8 bases. V dropped 5 bases and J dropped 8; count of bases not matched to a gene: 10. Germline assignment: CDR1 MNHEY and CDR2 SVGAGI. The CDR3 has 14 amino acids. The CDR3, as DNA: TGTGCCAGCAGTAAAACCGGACAGGGCTCGGGCTACACCTTC. Its protein product is CASSKTGQGSGYTF.

The chain employs TRBV5-1 and TRBJ1-1; 7 bases are a match to TRBD1. The J segment lost 5 bases and the V segment lost 0 bases, leaving 7 bases of the junction unmatched. Germline CDR1 is SGHRS and CDR2 is YFSETQ. This CDR3 comprises 15 residues. The CDR3 region is CASSLAVGGETEAFF. The CDR3 nucleotides are TGCGCCAGCAGCTTGGCCGTAGGGGGCGAAACTGAAGCTTTCTTT.

This chain joins TRBV30 and TRBJ2-3; tentative D call: TRBD2 (6 bases). The CDR3 length is 13 residues. Trimming took off 4 bases at V and 7 bases at J, with 15 bases between the two ends. The germline gives CDR1 GTSNPN, CDR2 SVGIG (reference sequence). In DNA, the CDR3 is TGTGCCTGGACCGACTGGAGGGAATATACGCAGTATTTT. Amino acid sequence: CAWTDWREYTQYF. The full variable domain, in which reference TRBV30 and TRBJ2-3 provide the parts outside the CDR3, is SQTIHQWPATLVQPVGSPLSLECTVEGTSNPNLYWYRQAAGRGLQLLFYSVGIGQISSEVPQNLSASRPQDRQFILSSKKLLLSDSGFYLCAWTDWREYTQYFGPGTRLTVL.

The chain couples TRBV9 to TRBJ2-7, with TRBD1 matching over 10 bases. CDR1 and CDR2 (germline): SGDLS, YYNGEE. The CDR3 is 15 amino acids. V shed 4 bases and J 5 bases; nucleotides not matched to a gene: 9. The CDR3 sequence: CASSKGQGGLDEQYF. In DNA, the CDR3 is TGTGCCAGCAGCAAAGGACAGGGGGGATTAGACGAGCAGTACTTC.

The chain recombines TRBV30 with TRBJ1-2; possibly TRBD1 for D (6 bases). The length of the CDR3 is 14 residues. V was clipped by 5 bases and J by 2 bases, with 15 bases between them. CDR1 is GTSNPN, CDR2 SVGIG, per germline (reference sequence). The CDR3 is CAWVLGGQNYGYTF. In nucleotides, the CDR3 is TGTGCCTGGGTGTTGGGGGGGCAGAACTATGGCTACACCTTC.

The chain has TRBV12-3 or TRBV12-4 and TRBJ2-1; TRBD2 might be the D (5 bases). The CDR3 spans 13 residues. The V end was cut by 11 bases, the J end by 4 bases, with 15 bases between. CDR3 in amino acids: CAGSRAGYNEQFF. CDR3 DNA sequence: TGTGCCGGCTCGAGGGCCGGTTACAATGAGCAGTTCTTC.